This T cell receptor beta chain came from a study of PD-L1 blockade in urothelial cancer. Across the study: In the patient group, about 90% of the roughly 30 were males with bladder-origin urothelial cancer.

A spike-in of synthetic TCR analog templates was added to each PCR. This table comes from immunoSEQ multiplex PCR, and its TCRdb copy is limited to in-frame clones, with some not included. Among 50,000 or so clones listed, approximately 86% were seen once. J lost 8 bases, V lost 7 bases, and 11 bases had no gene match. The CDR3 is 15 residues long. Germline loops: CDR1 SGHDN, CDR2 FVKESK. Diagnoses among patients were locally advanced or metastatic urothelial carcinoma. Patients each gave 1 to 8 samples, pretreatment and on-treatment. The specimen was PBMCs, collected around atezolizumab (anti-PD-L1) treatment. V gene TRBV14 combines with J gene TRBJ2-1; TRBD1 matches 10 bases. This clonotype was sampled from a man aged 55 to 70 with urothelial cancer. The CDR3 DNA reads as TGTGCCAGCAAATCCGACAGGGGGCGAGTGGATGAGCAGTTCTTC. It yields the protein CASKSDRGRVDEQFF.